One sample yielded the 27 T cell receptor beta chains listed below, sequenced in a study of blood T cell repertoires in COVID-19. Using immunoSEQ multiplex PCR, the repertoire was profiled, and TCRdb retains in-frame clones only, with some absent. The table has approximately 330,000 clones, around 92% seen once. Sequencing used PBMCs or T cells enriched from blood (not recorded which). The source is a woman under 40 who had recovered from COVID-19.

The CDR3: CASSGVEGKAFF. The CDR3 DNA reads as TGTGCCAGCAGCGGAGTGGAGGGTAAAGCTTTCTTT. The V gene is TRBV9, the J gene TRBJ1-1; unclear D gene. CDR1 and CDR2 (germline): SGDLS, YYNGEE. The CDR3 covers 12 residues. Trimming removed 3 bases at V and 9 bases at J, with 12 bases between.

The rearrangement joins TRBV3-1 (or the pseudogene TRBV3-2) to TRBJ2-5; 7 nucleotides match TRBD1. The V gene's germline CDR1 is LGHDT and CDR2 YNNKEL (reference sequence). This CDR3 has 16 amino acids. V shed 3 bases, J shed 1 base, and the junction held 8 bases outside the gene matches. The CDR3 loop reads CASSHRWTGRQETQYF. In DNA form, the CDR3 reads TGTGCCAGCAGCCATCGATGGACAGGACGCCAAGAGACCCAGTACTTC.

This clone was seen a single time. V is TRBV6-1 and J is TRBJ2-5; weak D call: TRBD1 (6 bases). The CDR3 is 13 residues long. V lost 1 base, J lost 4 bases, and 7 bases lay in between. Germline V gene data show CDR1 as MNHNS and CDR2 as SASEGT. CDR3 sequence (DNA): TGTGCCAGCAGTGAAGTAGGGGGAGAGACCCAGTACTTC. This encodes CASSEVGGETQYF.

The chain couples TRBV7-2 to TRBJ2-7, with TRBD2 as a possible D gene (5 bases). CDR3 length equals 14 residues. Germline V gives CDR1 SGHTA, CDR2 FQGNSA. V lost 0 bases, J lost 3 bases, and 9 bases lay in between. CDR3: CASSLAGLHYEQYF. CDR3 in DNA: TGTGCCAGCAGCTTAGCCGGACTTCACTACGAGCAGTACTTC. The full variable domain, rest sourced from reference TRBV7-2 and TRBJ2-7, is GAGVSQSPSNKVTEKGKDVELRCDPISGHTALYWYRQSLGQGLEFLIYFQGNSAPDKSGLPSDRFSAERTGGSVSTLTIQRTQQEDSAVYLCASSLAGLHYEQYFGPGTRLTVT.

The chain joins TRBV7-2 to TRBJ1-1; D is perhaps TRBD1 (5 bases). Germline loops: CDR1 SGHTA, CDR2 FQGNSA. Trimming cost V 1 base and J 10 bases, with 16 bases left between them. The CDR3 length is 14 residues. In nucleotides, the CDR3 is TGTGCCAGCAGCTTAGATCGGGCAGGGATACGAGCTTTCTTT. Protein: CASSLDRAGIRAFF.

The J gene is TRBJ1-5, the V gene TRBV19; D not certain. From germline, CDR1 is LNHDA and CDR2 SQIVND (reference sequence). The ends were cut back, 5 bases at V and 1 base at J, with 15 bases in the middle. CDR3 size: 16 residues. CDR3 amino acids: CASSLTPLLSNQPQHF. In nucleotides, the CDR3 is TGTGCCAGTAGTTTGACACCATTATTGAGCAATCAGCCCCAGCATTTT.

The rearrangement uses TRBV10-3 and TRBJ1-2; a weak D match, TRBD1 (6 bases). V was clipped by 10 bases and J by 4 bases, with 22 bases between them. The CDR3 sequence is 15 residues long. Germline V gene sequence: CDR1 ENHRY, CDR2 SYGVKD. The CDR3 bases are TGTGCCACCGGGAGGAGGGGGGCGCAAGTCTATGGCTACACCTTC. Translated: CATGRRGAQVYGYTF.

The chain combines TRBV11-2 with TRBJ2-1; 9 nucleotides match TRBD1. In germline, CDR1 is SGHAT, CDR2 FQNNGV. V was clipped by 1 base and J by 8 bases; unmatched bases: 6. CDR3 size: 15 residues. DNA for the CDR3: TGTGCCAGCAGCTTAGCGGGACAGGGTAGGTATGAGCAGTTCTTC. Its protein product is CASSLAGQGRYEQFF.

The J gene is TRBJ1-1, the V gene TRBV5-1, with TRBD1 as a possible D gene (5 bases). V dropped 2 bases and J dropped 0 bases, with 11 bases sitting between them. The CDR3 totals 15 residues. Germline V gene sequence: CDR1 SGHRS, CDR2 YFSETQ. In DNA form, the CDR3 reads TGCGCCAGCAGCTTTAATGGGGACTTGAACACTGAAGCTTTCTTT. Its translation: CASSFNGDLNTEAFF.

The gene calls are TRBV5-1 and TRBJ2-3; D perhaps matches TRBD2 (6 bases). Germline V gene sequence: CDR1 SGHRS, CDR2 YFSETQ. V lost 4 bases and J 0 bases, leaving 12 bases between the germline ends. The CDR3 totals 15 residues. CDR3 nucleotides: TGCGCCAGCAGCCGAGGAGGGCCCAGCACAGATACGCAGTATTTT. This sequence encodes CASSRGGPSTDTQYF.

V usage is TRBV19 and J usage is TRBJ2-1; 7 bases are a match to TRBD2. Trimming removed 7 bases from V and 8 bases from J; junction bases left unmatched: 11. From germline, CDR1 is LNHDA and CDR2 SQIVND (reference sequence). The CDR3 loop spans 14 amino acids. The CDR3 bases are TGTGCCAGTATGAGAGCGGGACTCTCAGATGAGCAGTTCTTC. It codes for CASMRAGLSDEQFF.

The chain's CDR3 is CASSPFRGQANEKLFF. In DNA, the CDR3 is TGTGCCAGCTCACCATTTAGAGGACAAGCTAATGAAAAACTGTTTTTT. V usage is TRBV18 and J usage is TRBJ1-4, with a weak D call TRBD1 (5 bases). V lost 2 bases to trimming and J lost 3 bases, with 13 bases between them. The CDR3 is 16 residues long. The germline V gene encodes CDR1 KGHSH and CDR2 LQKENI.

This sequence joins TRBV6-5 and TRBJ1-6; TRBD1 aligns across 7 bases. In germline, CDR1 is MNHEY, CDR2 SVGAGI. This CDR3 contains 16 residues. Trimming removed 0 bases from V and 10 bases from J; junction bases left unmatched: 9. The CDR3 DNA reads TGTGCCAGCAGTTACTCCCGAGCAGGGGGAGGATCACCCCTCCACTTT. It encodes CASSYSRAGGGSPLHF.

V and J are TRBV19 and TRBJ1-2; D perhaps matches TRBD1 (5 bases). V gave up 5 bases and J gave up 3 bases, with 10 bases separating them. The CDR3 consists of 13 residues. CDR1 LNHDA and CDR2 SQIVND come from the germline V gene (reference sequence). The CDR3 nucleotides are TGTGCCAGTAGTCCAAGGGGATACTATGGCTACACCTTC. Its translation: CASSPRGYYGYTF. The full variable domain, with the rest looked up from reference TRBV19 and TRBJ1-2, is DGGITQSPKYLFRKEGQNVTLSCEQNLNHDAMYWYRQDPGQGLRLIYYSQIVNDFQKGDIAEGYSVSREKKESFPLTVTSAQKNPTAFYLCASSPRGYYGYTFGSGTRLTVV.

The rearrangement uses TRBV2 and TRBJ2-1; D gene unclear. The V end lost 8 bases, the J end lost 0 bases, and 8 bases lay between the germline ends. Germline assignment: CDR1 SNHLY and CDR2 FYNNEI. This CDR3 is built from 13 residues. CDR3 nucleotides: TGTGCCAGCTCGAAGAGCTCCTACAATGAGCAGTTCTTC. This gives the protein CASSKSSYNEQFF.

V usage is TRBV19 and J usage is TRBJ2-5, with 10 bases identical to TRBD2. CDR3 length: 14 amino acids. The V segment lost 5 bases and the J segment 2 bases; nucleotides outside the gene matches: 2. Germline V gene data show CDR1 as LNHDA and CDR2 as SQIVND (reference sequence). In nucleotides, the CDR3 is TGTGCCAGTAGTGGACTAGCGGAACAAGAGACCCAGTACTTC. It yields the protein CASSGLAEQETQYF. The full variable domain, in which reference TRBV19 and TRBJ2-5 provide the parts outside the CDR3, is DGGITQSPKYLFRKEGQNVTLSCEQNLNHDAMYWYRQDPGQGLRLIYYSQIVNDFQKGDIAEGYSVSREKKESFPLTVTSAQKNPTAFYLCASSGLAEQETQYFGPGTRLLVL.

This rearrangement joins TRBV28 to TRBJ1-5; 8 positions agree with TRBD1. This CDR3 spans 16 amino acids. CDR1 is MDHEN and CDR2 is SYDVKM in the germline V gene. The V and J ends lost 4 bases and 5 bases, in that order; junction bases with no gene match: 10. CDR3 residues: CASSSFRGRLYQPQHF. CDR3 bases: TGTGCCAGCAGTTCGTTCAGGGGGCGACTATATCAGCCCCAGCATTTT.

This rearrangement joins TRBV30 to TRBJ2-5; D gene unclear. Trimming pared 1 base from V and 5 bases from J, leaving 11 bases between. The CDR3 sequence is 13 residues long. Germline CDR1 reads GTSNPN; CDR2 reads SVGIG (reference sequence). For the CDR3, the DNA is TGTGCCTGGAGTGGAAACCCCGGTGAGACCCAGTACTTC. It translates to CAWSGNPGETQYF. The whole variable domain, filled in from reference TRBV30 and TRBJ2-5, reads SQTIHQWPATLVQPVGSPLSLECTVEGTSNPNLYWYRQAAGRGLQLLFYSVGIGQISSEVPQNLSASRPQDRQFILSSKKLLLSDSGFYLCAWSGNPGETQYFGPGTRLLVL.

The CDR3 sequence is CASSYVRQSARPFF. DNA for the CDR3: TGTGCCAGCAGTTACGTTCGACAGTCCGCCAGGCCATTCTTT. This chain joins TRBV6-5 and TRBJ1-1, with D maybe TRBD1 (5 bases). The CDR3 is made up of 14 amino acids. The germline gives CDR1 MNHEY, CDR2 SVGAGI. Between the trimmed V and J ends, which lost 2 bases and 14 bases, there was a span of 21 bases.

The rearrangement links TRBV5-1 to TRBJ2-1; D is perhaps TRBD1 (6 bases). This CDR3 has 14 residues. Trimming removed 3 bases from V and 9 bases from J, with 16 bases in between. The germline CDR1 and CDR2 sequences are SGHRS and YFSETQ. CDR3 loop: CASSSLNRVTEQFF. CDR3 nucleotide sequence: TGCGCCAGCAGCTCTCTAAACAGGGTAACTGAGCAGTTCTTC. The full variable domain, its missing parts supplied by reference TRBV5-1 and TRBJ2-1, is KAGVTQTPRYLIKTRGQQVTLSCSPISGHRSVSWYQQTPGQGLQFLFEYFSETQRNKGNFPGRFSGRQFSNSRSEMNVSTLELGDSALYLCASSSLNRVTEQFFGPGTRLTVL.

J is TRBJ1-1 and V is TRBV15; TRBD1 aligns across 10 bases. In germline, CDR1 is LNHNV, CDR2 YYDKDF (reference sequence). The CDR3 spans 15 residues. The ends lost 3 bases at V and 3 bases at J; junction bases unmatched: 4. The CDR3 protein is CATSRVDRGYTEAFF. The CDR3, as DNA: TGTGCCACCAGCAGGGTGGACAGGGGGTACACTGAAGCTTTCTTT.

The chain recombines TRBV7-2 with TRBJ1-1; 9 positions agree with TRBD1. V shed 8 bases, J shed 8 bases, and the junction held 15 bases outside the gene matches. Germline CDR1 reads SGHTA; CDR2 reads FQGNSA. This CDR3 is built from 15 residues. The DNA of the CDR3 is TGTGCCAGCGTAGATAAACCGGGACAGGGTAACGAAGCTTTCTTT. Its translation: CASVDKPGQGNEAFF.

Here the CDR3 reads CASSENLITSTDTQYF. CDR3 in DNA: TGCGCCAGCAGTGAGAATTTGATAACTAGCACAGATACGCAGTATTTT. The chain couples TRBV10-2 to TRBJ2-3; D call uncertain. The CDR3 has 16 residues. The V gene's germline CDR1 is WSHSY and CDR2 SAAADI. The ends were cut back, 2 bases at V and 0 bases at J, with 12 bases in the middle.

The gene calls are TRBV2 and TRBJ1-4; weak D call: TRBD1 (6 bases). Germline V gene lookup returns CDR1 SNHLY and CDR2 FYNNEI. The V end lost 7 bases, the J end lost 10 bases, and 19 bases lay between the germline ends. The CDR3 runs 14 residues. CDR3 bases: TGTGCCAGCAACCCCGCCGGGCAGGGGTCAAAACTGTTTTTT. This encodes CASNPAGQGSKLFF.

The chain couples TRBV13 to TRBJ1-1, with D perhaps TRBD1 (5 bases). Germline CDR1 reads PRHDT; CDR2 reads FYEKMQ (reference sequence). V dropped 5 bases and J dropped 1 base, with 8 bases sitting between them. CDR3 size: 13 residues. CDR3 in amino acids: CASSRQGNTEAFF. CDR3 DNA: TGTGCCAGCAGCCGCCAGGGGAACACTGAAGCTTTCTTT.

V usage is TRBV18 and J usage is TRBJ2-6; D perhaps matches TRBD2 (6 bases). The V and J ends lost 6 bases and 0 bases respectively, with 18 bases between them. CDR1 is KGHSH, CDR2 LQKENI, per germline. This CDR3 spans 18 amino acids. This chain's CDR3 is CASSRRDLGSSGANVLTF. The CDR3 DNA sequence: TGTGCCAGCTCCCGAAGGGACTTAGGGAGCTCTGGGGCCAACGTCCTGACTTTC.

This sequence joins TRBV28 and TRBJ2-5; 10 nucleotides match TRBD1. This CDR3 is built from 16 residues. The junction had 12 bases not matched to a gene; V was cut back by 7 bases and J by 4 bases. Germline values: CDR1 MDHEN, CDR2 SYDVKM. CDR3 nucleotides: TGTGCCAGCAAACTCGGGGACAGGGGTTGGGGAGAGACCCAGTACTTC. Translation gives CASKLGDRGWGETQYF. The whole variable domain, remainder taken from reference TRBV28 and TRBJ2-5, is DVKVTQSSRYLVKRTGEKVFLECVQDMDHENMFWYRQDPGLGLRLIYFSYDVKMKEKGDIPEGYSVSREKKERFSLILESASTNQTSMYLCASKLGDRGWGETQYFGPGTRLLVL.